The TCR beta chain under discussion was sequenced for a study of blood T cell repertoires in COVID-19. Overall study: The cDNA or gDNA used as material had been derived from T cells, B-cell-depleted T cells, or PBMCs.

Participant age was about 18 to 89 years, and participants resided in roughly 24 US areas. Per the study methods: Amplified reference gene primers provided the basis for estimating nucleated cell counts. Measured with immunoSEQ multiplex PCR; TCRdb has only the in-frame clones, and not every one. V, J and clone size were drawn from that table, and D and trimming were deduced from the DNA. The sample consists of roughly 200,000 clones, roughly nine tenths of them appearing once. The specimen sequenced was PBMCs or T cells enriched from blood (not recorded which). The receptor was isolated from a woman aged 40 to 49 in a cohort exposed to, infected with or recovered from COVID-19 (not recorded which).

DNA for the CDR3: TGTGCCAGCGGGAGGGTGGGCACAGATACGCAGTATTTT. Translation: CASGRVGTDTQYF. J is TRBJ2-3 and V is TRBV3-1 (or the pseudogene TRBV3-2); 7 positions agree with TRBD2. V was clipped by 8 bases and J by 1 base; unmatched bases: 3. Germline values: CDR1 LGHDT, CDR2 YNNKEL (reference sequence). This CDR3 spans 13 amino acids.